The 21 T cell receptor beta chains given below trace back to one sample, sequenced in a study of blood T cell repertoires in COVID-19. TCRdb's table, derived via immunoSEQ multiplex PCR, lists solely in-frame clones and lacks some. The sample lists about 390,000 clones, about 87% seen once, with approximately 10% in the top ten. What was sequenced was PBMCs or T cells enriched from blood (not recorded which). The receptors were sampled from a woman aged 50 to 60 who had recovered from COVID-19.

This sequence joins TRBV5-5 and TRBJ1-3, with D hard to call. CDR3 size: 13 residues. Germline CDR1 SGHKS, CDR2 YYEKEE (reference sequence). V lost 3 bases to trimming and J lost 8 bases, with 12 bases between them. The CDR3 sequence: CASSSQELDTIYF. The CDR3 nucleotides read TGTGCCAGCAGCTCCCAGGAATTGGACACCATATATTTT.

This CDR3 reads CASSPPRRETQYF. CDR3 DNA sequence: TGTGCCAGCAGCCCCCCTAGAAGGGAGACCCAGTACTTC. This chain connects TRBV7-8 to TRBJ2-5; D is unresolved. CDR1 SGHVS and CDR2 FQNEAQ come from the germline V gene. This CDR3 has 13 residues. Trimming took 5 bases from V and 5 from J, leaving 12 bases between them.

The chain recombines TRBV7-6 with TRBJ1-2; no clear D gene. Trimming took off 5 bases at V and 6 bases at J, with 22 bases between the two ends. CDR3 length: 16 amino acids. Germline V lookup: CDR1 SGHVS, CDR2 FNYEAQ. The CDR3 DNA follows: TGTGCCAGCAGCGCCTTACAGCCTTACGAGACTAATGGCTACACCTTC. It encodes CASSALQPYETNGYTF.

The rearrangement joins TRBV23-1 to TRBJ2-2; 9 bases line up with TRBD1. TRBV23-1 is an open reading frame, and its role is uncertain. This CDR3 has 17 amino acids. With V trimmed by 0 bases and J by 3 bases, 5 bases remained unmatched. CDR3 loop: CASSQSGTGRDTGELFF. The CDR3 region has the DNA TGCGCCAGCAGTCAATCGGGGACAGGGCGAGACACCGGGGAGCTGTTTTTT.

The CDR3 reads CASSYLSAANTEAFF. The CDR3 region has the DNA TGTGCCAGCAGTTATCTGAGTGCCGCGAACACTGAAGCTTTCTTT. V is TRBV6-2 or TRBV6-3 and J is TRBJ1-1; no reliable D call. The germline V gene has CDR1 MNHEY and CDR2 SVGEGT. This CDR3 region has 15 residues. The V end lost 3 bases, the J end lost 1 base, and 12 bases lay between the germline ends.

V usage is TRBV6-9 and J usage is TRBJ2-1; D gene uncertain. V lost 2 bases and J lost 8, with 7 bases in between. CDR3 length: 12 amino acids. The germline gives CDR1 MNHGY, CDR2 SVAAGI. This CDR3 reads CASSYTNYEQFF. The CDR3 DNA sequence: TGTGCCAGCAGTTATACGAACTATGAGCAGTTCTTC.

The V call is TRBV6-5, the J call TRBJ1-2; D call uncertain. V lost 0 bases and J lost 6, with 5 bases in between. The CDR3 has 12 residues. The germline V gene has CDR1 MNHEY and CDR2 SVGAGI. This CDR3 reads CASSYSGDGYTF. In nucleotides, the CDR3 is TGTGCCAGCAGTTACTCGGGCGATGGCTACACCTTC.

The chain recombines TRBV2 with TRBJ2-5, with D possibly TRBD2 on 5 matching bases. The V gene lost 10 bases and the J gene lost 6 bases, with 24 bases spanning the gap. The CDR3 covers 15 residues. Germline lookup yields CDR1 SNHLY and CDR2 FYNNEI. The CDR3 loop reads CATPSTPSRGKTQYF. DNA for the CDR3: TGTGCCACCCCCTCGACCCCCAGTAGAGGGAAGACCCAGTACTTC.

The CDR3 here is CAWSWGVGEKLFF. As DNA, the CDR3 is TGTGCCTGGAGTTGGGGGGTAGGGGAAAAACTGTTTTTT. The chain recombines TRBV30 with TRBJ1-4, with a tentative D call TRBD1 (5 bases). With 2 bases removed from V and 8 bases from J, the gap between germline ends came to 12 bases. CDR1 GTSNPN and CDR2 SVGIG come from the germline V gene (reference sequence). This CDR3 has 13 residues. Full variable domain (remainder filled in from reference TRBV30 and TRBJ1-4): SQTIHQWPATLVQPVGSPLSLECTVEGTSNPNLYWYRQAAGRGLQLLFYSVGIGQISSEVPQNLSASRPQDRQFILSSKKLLLSDSGFYLCAWSWGVGEKLFFGSGTQLSVL.

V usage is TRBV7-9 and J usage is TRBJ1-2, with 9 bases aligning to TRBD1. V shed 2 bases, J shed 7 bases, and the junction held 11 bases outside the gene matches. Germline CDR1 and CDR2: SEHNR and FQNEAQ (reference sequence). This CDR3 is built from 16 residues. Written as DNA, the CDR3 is TGTGCCAGCAGCTTACCCGCGGACAGGGGTGGTCGTGGCTACACCTTC. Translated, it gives CASSLPADRGGRGYTF.

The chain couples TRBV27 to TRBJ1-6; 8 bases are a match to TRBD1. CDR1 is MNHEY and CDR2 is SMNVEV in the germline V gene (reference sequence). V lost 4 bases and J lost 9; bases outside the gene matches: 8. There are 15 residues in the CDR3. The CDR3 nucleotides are TGTGCCAGCAGTTCGGACAGGGCCTTTGGTTCACCCCTCCACTTT. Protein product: CASSSDRAFGSPLHF.

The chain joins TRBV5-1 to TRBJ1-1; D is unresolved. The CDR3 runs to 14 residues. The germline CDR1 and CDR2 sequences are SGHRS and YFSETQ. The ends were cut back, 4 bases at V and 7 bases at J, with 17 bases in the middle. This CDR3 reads CASSPGEGWGEAFF. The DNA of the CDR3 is TGCGCCAGCAGCCCCGGAGAGGGTTGGGGTGAAGCTTTCTTT.

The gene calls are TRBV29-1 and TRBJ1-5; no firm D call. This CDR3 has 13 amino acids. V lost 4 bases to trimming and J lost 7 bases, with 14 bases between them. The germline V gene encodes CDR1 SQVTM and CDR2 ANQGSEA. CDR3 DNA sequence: TGCAGCGTTGTATTAAATCAGAACCAGCCCCAGCATTTT. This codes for CSVVLNQNQPQHF.

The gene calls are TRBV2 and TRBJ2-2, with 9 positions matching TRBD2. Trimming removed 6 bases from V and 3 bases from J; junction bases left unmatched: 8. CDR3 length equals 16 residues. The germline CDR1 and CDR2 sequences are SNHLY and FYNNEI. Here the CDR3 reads CASRPRASGDTGELFF. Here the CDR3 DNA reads TGTGCCAGCAGGCCCAGGGCTAGCGGGGACACCGGGGAGCTGTTTTTT.

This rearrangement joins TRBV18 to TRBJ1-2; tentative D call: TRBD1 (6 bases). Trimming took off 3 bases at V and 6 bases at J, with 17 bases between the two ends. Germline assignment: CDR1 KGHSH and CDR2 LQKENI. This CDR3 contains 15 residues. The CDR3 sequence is CASSPPGVSGNGYTF. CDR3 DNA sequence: TGTGCCAGCTCACCCCCAGGGGTTTCCGGAAATGGCTACACCTTC.

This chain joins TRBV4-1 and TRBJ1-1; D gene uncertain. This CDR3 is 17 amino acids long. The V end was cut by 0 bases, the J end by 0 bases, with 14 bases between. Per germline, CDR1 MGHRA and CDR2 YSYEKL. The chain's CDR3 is CASSQDPNRAMNTEAFF. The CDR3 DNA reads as TGCGCCAGCAGCCAAGATCCTAACAGAGCCATGAACACTGAAGCTTTCTTT.

The CDR3 loop is CASSPSAVYGYTF. The CDR3 coding sequence is TGTGCCAGCAGCCCCTCAGCGGTCTATGGCTACACCTTC. The chain links TRBV27 to TRBJ1-2, with unresolved D. The CDR3 has 13 amino acids. Germline V gene sequence: CDR1 MNHEY, CDR2 SMNVEV (reference sequence). Trimming took 6 bases from V and 4 from J, leaving 12 bases between them.

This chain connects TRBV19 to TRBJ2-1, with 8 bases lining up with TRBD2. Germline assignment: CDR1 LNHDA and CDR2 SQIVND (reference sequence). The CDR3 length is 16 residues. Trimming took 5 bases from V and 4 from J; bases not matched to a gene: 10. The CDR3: CASSPLAGPTYNEQFF. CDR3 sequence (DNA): TGTGCCAGTAGTCCATTAGCGGGGCCGACATACAATGAGCAGTTCTTC.

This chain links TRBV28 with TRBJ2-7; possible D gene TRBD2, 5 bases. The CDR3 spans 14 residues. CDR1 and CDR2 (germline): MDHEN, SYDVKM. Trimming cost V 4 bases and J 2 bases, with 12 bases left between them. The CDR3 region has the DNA TGTGCCAGCAGTTCCCCGGGGAAAACCTACGAGCAGTACTTC. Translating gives CASSSPGKTYEQYF.

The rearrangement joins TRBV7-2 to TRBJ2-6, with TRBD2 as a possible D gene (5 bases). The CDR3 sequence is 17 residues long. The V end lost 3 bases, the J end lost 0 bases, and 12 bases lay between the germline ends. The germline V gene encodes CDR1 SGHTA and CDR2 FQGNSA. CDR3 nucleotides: TGTGCCAGCAGCTTTGGCCGGAGGCCCTCTGGGGCCAACGTCCTGACTTTC. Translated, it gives CASSFGRRPSGANVLTF. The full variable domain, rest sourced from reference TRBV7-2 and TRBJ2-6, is GAGVSQSPSNKVTEKGKDVELRCDPISGHTALYWYRQSLGQGLEFLIYFQGNSAPDKSGLPSDRFSAERTGGSVSTLTIQRTQQEDSAVYLCASSFGRRPSGANVLTFGAGSRLTVL.

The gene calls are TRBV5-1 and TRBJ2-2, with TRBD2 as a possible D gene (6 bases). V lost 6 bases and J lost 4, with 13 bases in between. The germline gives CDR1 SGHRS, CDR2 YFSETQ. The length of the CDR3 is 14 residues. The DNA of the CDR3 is TGCGCCAGCATAGGCGGGGCGAGCACCGGGGAGCTGTTTTTT. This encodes CASIGGASTGELFF.